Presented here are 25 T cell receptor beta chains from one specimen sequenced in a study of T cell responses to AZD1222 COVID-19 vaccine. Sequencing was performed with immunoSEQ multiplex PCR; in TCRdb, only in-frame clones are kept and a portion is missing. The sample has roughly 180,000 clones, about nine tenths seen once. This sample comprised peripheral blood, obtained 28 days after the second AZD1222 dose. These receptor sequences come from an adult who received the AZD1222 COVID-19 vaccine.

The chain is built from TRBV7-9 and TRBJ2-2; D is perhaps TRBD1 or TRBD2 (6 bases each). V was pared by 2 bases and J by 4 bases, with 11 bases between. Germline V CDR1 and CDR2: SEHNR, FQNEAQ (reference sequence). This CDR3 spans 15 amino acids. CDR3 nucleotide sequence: TGTGCCAGCAGCTTAACCGGGGGCGTCACCGGGGAGCTGTTTTTT. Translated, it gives CASSLTGGVTGELFF.

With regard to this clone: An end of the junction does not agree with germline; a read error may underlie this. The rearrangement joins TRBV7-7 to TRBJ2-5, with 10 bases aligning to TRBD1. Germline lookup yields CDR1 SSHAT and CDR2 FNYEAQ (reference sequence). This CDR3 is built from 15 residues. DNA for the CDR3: TGTGCTAGCAGCTTAGGGACAGGGGCCCCAGAGACCCAGTACTTC. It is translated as CASSLGTGAPETQYF.

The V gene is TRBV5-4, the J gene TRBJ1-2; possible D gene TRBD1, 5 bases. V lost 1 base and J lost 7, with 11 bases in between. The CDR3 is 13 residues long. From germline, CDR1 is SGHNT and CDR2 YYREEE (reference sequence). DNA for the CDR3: TGTGCCAGCAGCTTGTGGGGCGTCGGTGGCTACACCTTC. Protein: CASSLWGVGGYTF. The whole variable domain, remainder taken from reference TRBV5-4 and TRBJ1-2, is ETGVTQSPTHLIKTRGQQVTLRCSSQSGHNTVSWYQQALGQGPQFIFQYYREEENGRGNFPPRFSGLQFPNYSSELNVNALELDDSALYLCASSLWGVGGYTFGSGTRLTVV.

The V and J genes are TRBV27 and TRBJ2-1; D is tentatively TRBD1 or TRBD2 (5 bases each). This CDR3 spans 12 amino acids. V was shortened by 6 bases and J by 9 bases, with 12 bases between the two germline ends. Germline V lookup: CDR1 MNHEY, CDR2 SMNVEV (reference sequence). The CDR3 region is CASRVGDLEQFF. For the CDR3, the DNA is TGTGCCAGCAGGGTCGGGGACCTTGAGCAGTTCTTC.

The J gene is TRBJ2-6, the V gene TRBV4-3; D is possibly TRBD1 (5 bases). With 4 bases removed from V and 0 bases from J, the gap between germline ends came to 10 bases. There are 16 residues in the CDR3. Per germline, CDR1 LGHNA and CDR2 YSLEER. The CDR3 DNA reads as TGCGCCAGCAGCCGCGGACATCGCTCTGGGGCCAACGTCCTGACTTTC. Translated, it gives CASSRGHRSGANVLTF.

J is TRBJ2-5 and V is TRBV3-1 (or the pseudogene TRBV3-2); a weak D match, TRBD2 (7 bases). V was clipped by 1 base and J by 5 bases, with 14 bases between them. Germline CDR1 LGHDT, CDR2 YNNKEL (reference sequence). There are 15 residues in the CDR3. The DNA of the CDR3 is TGTGCCAGCAGCCAAGTACGGGGGGCTGGGGAGACCCAGTACTTC. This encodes CASSQVRGAGETQYF.

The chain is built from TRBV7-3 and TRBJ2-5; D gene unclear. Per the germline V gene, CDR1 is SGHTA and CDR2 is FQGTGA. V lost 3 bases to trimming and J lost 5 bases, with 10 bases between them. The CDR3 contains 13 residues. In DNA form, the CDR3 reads TGTGCCAGCAGCTTGGTGTCAGAGGAGACCCAGTACTTC. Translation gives CASSLVSEETQYF.

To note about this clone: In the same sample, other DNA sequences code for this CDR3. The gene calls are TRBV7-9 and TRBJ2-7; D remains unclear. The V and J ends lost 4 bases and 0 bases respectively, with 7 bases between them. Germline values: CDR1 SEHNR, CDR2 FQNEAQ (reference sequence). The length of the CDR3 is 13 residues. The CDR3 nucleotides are TGTGCCAGCAGCTCGAAGAGCTCCTACGAGCAGTACTTC. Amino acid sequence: CASSSKSSYEQYF. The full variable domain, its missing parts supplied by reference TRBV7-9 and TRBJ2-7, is DTGVSQNPRHKITKRGQNVTFRCDPISEHNRLYWYRQTLGQGPEFLTYFQNEAQLEKSRLLSDRFSAERPKGSFSTLEIQRTEQGDSAMYLCASSSKSSYEQYFGPGTRLTVT.

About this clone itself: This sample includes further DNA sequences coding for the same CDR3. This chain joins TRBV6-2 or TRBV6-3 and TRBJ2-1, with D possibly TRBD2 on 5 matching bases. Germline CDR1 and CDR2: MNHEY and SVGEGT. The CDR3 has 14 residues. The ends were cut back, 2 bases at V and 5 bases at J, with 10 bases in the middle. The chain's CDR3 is CASSYGGLNNEQFF. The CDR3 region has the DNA TGTGCCAGCAGTTACGGAGGACTGAACAATGAGCAGTTCTTC.

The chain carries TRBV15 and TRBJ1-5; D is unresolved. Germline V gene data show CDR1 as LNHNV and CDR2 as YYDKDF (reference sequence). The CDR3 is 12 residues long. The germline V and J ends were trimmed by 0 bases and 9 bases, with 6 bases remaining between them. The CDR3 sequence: CATSRDVGPQHF. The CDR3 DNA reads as TGTGCCACCAGCAGAGACGTGGGGCCCCAGCATTTT.

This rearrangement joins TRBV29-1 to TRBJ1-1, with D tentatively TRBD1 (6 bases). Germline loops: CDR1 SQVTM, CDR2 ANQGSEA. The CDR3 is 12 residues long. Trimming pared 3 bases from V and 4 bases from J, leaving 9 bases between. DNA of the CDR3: TGCAGCGTTGACAGGGGACGCACTGAAGCTTTCTTT. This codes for CSVDRGRTEAFF.

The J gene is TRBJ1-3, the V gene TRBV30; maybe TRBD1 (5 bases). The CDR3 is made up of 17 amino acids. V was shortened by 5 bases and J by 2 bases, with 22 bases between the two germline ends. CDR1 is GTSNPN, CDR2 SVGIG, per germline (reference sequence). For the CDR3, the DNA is TGTGCCTGGCGGGACCCCCTAGGGAGGGAAACTGGAAACACCATATATTTT. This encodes CAWRDPLGRETGNTIYF.

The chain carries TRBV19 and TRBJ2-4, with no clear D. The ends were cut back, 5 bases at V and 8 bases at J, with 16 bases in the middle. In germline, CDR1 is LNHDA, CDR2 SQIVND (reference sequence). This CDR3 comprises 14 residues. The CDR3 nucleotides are TGTGCCAGTAGTTCATGGGCCCGGACGGACATTCAGTACTTC. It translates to CASSSWARTDIQYF.

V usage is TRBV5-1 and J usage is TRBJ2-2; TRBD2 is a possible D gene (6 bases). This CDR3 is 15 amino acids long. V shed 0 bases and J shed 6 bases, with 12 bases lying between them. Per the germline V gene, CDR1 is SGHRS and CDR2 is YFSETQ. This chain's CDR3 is CASSLVGGEAGELFF. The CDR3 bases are TGCGCCAGCAGCTTGGTCGGAGGGGAGGCCGGGGAGCTGTTTTTT.

In DNA form, the CDR3 reads TGTGCCAGTGGGACTAGCGGGGAGACCCAGTACTTC. Encoded protein: CASGTSGETQYF. The chain joins TRBV19 to TRBJ2-5, with 12 bases that match TRBD2. The CDR3 has 12 residues. The trim removed 8 bases at V and 5 bases at J, leaving 0 bases unmatched. Germline V gives CDR1 LNHDA, CDR2 SQIVND (reference sequence).

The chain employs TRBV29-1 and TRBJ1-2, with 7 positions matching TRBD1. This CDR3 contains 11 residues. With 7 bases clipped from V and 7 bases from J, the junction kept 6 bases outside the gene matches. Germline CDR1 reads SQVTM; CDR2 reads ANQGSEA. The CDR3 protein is CSAGQDGGYTF. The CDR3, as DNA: TGCAGCGCAGGACAGGACGGTGGCTACACCTTC.

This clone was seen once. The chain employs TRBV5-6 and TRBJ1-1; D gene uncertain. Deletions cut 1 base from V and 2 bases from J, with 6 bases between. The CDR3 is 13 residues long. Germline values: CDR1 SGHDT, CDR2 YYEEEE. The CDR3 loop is CASSLLTNTEAFF. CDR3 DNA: TGTGCCAGCAGCTTGCTGACTAACACTGAAGCTTTCTTT.

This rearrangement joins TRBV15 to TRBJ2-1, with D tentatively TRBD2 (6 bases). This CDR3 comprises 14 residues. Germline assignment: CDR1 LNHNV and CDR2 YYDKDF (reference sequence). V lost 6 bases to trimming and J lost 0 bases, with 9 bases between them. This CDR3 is CATSTTSSYNEQFF. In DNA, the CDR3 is TGTGCCACCAGTACGACTAGCTCCTACAATGAGCAGTTCTTC.

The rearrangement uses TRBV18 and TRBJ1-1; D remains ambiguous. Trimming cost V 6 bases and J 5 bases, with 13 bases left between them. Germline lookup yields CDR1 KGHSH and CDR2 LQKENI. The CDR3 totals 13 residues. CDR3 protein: CASSLDRQTEAFF. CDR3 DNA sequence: TGTGCCAGCTCCCTCGACCGTCAAACTGAAGCTTTCTTT.

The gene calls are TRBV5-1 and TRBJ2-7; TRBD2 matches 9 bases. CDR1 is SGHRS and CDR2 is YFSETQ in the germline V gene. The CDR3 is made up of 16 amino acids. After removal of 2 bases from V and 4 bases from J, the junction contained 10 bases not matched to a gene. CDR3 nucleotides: TGCGCCAGCAGCTTAAAAATAGCGGGAGAAACGTACGAGCAGTACTTC. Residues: CASSLKIAGETYEQYF.

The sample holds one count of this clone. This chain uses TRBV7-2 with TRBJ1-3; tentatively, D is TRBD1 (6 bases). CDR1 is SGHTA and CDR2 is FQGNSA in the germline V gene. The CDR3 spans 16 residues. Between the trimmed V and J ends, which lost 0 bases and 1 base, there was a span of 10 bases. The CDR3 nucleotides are TGTGCCAGCAGCTTAGCTGCGACAGGATCTGGAAACACCATATATTTT. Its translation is CASSLAATGSGNTIYF. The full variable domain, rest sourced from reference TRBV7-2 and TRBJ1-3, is GAGVSQSPSNKVTEKGKDVELRCDPISGHTALYWYRQSLGQGLEFLIYFQGNSAPDKSGLPSDRFSAERTGGSVSTLTIQRTQQEDSAVYLCASSLAATGSGNTIYFGEGSWLTVV.

Written as DNA, the CDR3 is TGTGCCAGCTCACACCGGGCGGGTGGTCTTTCTCGCGAGCAGTACTTC. It translates to CASSHRAGGLSREQYF. The chain links TRBV18 to TRBJ2-7, with D perhaps TRBD2 (5 bases). CDR3 length: 16 residues. Germline loops: CDR1 KGHSH, CDR2 LQKENI. V lost 4 bases to trimming and J lost 6 bases, with 22 bases between them.

DNA for the CDR3: TGTGCCAGCAGCTTTCGGCAGCCTAGTAAAAATTCACCCCTCCACTTT. This encodes CASSFRQPSKNSPLHF. V gene TRBV7-2 combines with J gene TRBJ1-6; D is ambiguous. V was cut by 3 bases and J by 7 bases, with 16 bases left in between. CDR1 and CDR2 from the germline V gene are SGHTA and FQGNSA. The CDR3 is 16 residues long.

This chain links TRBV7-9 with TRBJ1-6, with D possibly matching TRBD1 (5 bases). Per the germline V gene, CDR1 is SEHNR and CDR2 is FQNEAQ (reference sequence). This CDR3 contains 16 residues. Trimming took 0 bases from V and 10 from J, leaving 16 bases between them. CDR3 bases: TGTGCCAGCAGCTTAGCCGGGACGGCTGCATACTCACCCCTCCACTTT. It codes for CASSLAGTAAYSPLHF.

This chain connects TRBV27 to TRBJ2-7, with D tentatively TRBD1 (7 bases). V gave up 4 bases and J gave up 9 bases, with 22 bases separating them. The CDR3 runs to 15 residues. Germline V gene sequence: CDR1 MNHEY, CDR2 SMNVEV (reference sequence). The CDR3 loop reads CASSSRAGGIRGQYF. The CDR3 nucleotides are TGTGCCAGCAGTTCAAGGGCAGGGGGGATACGGGGGCAGTACTTC.